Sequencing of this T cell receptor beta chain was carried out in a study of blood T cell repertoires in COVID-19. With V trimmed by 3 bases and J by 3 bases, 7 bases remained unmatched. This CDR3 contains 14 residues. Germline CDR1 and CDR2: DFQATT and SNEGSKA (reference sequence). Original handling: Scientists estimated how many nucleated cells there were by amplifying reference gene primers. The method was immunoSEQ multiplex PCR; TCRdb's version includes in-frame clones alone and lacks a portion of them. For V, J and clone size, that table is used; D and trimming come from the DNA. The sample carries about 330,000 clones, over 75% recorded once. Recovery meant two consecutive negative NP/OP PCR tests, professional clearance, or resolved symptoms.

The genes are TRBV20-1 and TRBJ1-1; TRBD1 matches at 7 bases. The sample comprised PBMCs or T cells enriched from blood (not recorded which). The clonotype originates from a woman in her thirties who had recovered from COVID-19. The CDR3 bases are TGCAGTGCTAGTAAGCCGGGACAGCACACTGAAGCTTTCTTT. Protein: CSASKPGQHTEAFF.